The 12 T cell receptor beta chains given below trace back to one sample, sequenced in a study of OX40 agonist ivuxolimab in advanced cancers. The table came from immunoSEQ multiplex PCR; TCRdb's copy has only in-frame clones and leaves some out. Among approximately 90,000 clones listed, 85% to 90% were seen once. The sequences come from CD4+ or CD8+ T cells sorted from blood, collected in a trial of the OX40 agonist ivuxolimab. These receptors all come from an adult with an advanced solid tumor such as melanoma, head and neck, liver or kidney cancer.

The chain carries TRBV7-2 and TRBJ2-7, with 12 positions matching TRBD1. V gave up 3 bases and J gave up 6 bases; unmatched junction bases: 6. The CDR3 sequence is 15 residues long. CDR1 SGHTA and CDR2 FQGNSA come from the germline V gene. The CDR3 DNA is TGTGCCAGCAGCTTGGCGGGGACAGGGGGCTTCGAGCAGTACTTC. It codes for CASSLAGTGGFEQYF.

This clone was picked up one time. The CDR3 loop reads CASSQGTGINNEQFF. The CDR3 DNA reads TGCGCCAGCAGCCAAGGGACAGGGATTAACAATGAGCAGTTCTTC. V gene TRBV4-3 combines with J gene TRBJ2-1; 8 bases align to TRBD1. Germline V gene sequence: CDR1 LGHNA, CDR2 YSLEER. The CDR3 totals 15 residues. V trimming: 1 base; J trimming: 5 bases; junction bases outside the gene matches: 4.

The gene calls are TRBV18 and TRBJ2-1, with D possibly TRBD1 on 5 matching bases. The V gene's germline CDR1 is KGHSH and CDR2 LQKENI. The CDR3 is 15 amino acids. Trimming took off 1 base at V and 9 bases at J, with 16 bases between the two ends. CDR3 in amino acids: CASSPLFRTHSEQFF. CDR3 DNA sequence: TGTGCCAGCTCACCACTGTTCCGGACACACAGTGAGCAGTTCTTC.

The J gene is TRBJ2-5, the V gene TRBV9; D is perhaps TRBD1 or TRBD2 (6 bases each). V lost 0 bases and J 5 bases, leaving 14 bases between the germline ends. Germline lookup yields CDR1 SGDLS and CDR2 YYNGEE. CDR3 length: 15 amino acids. The CDR3 sequence is CASSVVSGARETQYF. The CDR3 DNA sequence: TGTGCCAGCAGCGTAGTGTCGGGGGCTCGGGAGACCCAGTACTTC.

The chain employs TRBV21-1 and TRBJ1-2. TRBV21-1 is a listed pseudogene. The length of the CDR3 is 13 residues. The CDR3 DNA reads TGTGCCAGCAGCAAAGGACGGACCTATGGCTACACCTTC. The encoded protein is CASSKGRTYGYTF.

V usage is TRBV29-1 and J usage is TRBJ1-1; D gene uncertain. Trimming shortened V by 0 bases and J by 7 bases, and 15 bases separated the two germline ends. Germline V gene lookup returns CDR1 SQVTM and CDR2 ANQGSEA. The CDR3 runs 14 residues. CDR3 in DNA: TGCAGCGTTGAAGATCAATGGCGCCATAATGAAGCTTTCTTT. The encoded protein is CSVEDQWRHNEAFF.

V usage is TRBV5-1 and J usage is TRBJ1-1, with D possibly TRBD1 on 5 matching bases. Germline values: CDR1 SGHRS, CDR2 YFSETQ. This CDR3 is built from 12 residues. V was shortened by 1 base and J by 4 bases, with 5 bases between the two germline ends. The CDR3 DNA sequence: TGCGCCAGCAGCTTGCAGGGCACTGAAGCTTTCTTT. It specifies CASSLQGTEAFF. Full variable domain (missing parts from reference TRBV5-1 and TRBJ1-1): KAGVTQTPRYLIKTRGQQVTLSCSPISGHRSVSWYQQTPGQGLQFLFEYFSETQRNKGNFPGRFSGRQFSNSRSEMNVSTLELGDSALYLCASSLQGTEAFFGQGTRLTVV.

This sequence joins TRBV5-8 and TRBJ1-3, with TRBD1 matching over 10 bases. The germline V gene encodes CDR1 SGHTS and CDR2 YDEGEE. J gave up 2 bases and V 4 bases, and 3 bases lay outside the gene matches. The CDR3 is 15 amino acids. CDR3 protein: CASSPGQGTGNTIYF. The CDR3 DNA follows: TGTGCCAGCAGCCCGGGACAGGGGACTGGAAACACCATATATTTT.

This chain links TRBV7-2 with TRBJ2-5; 7 bases map to TRBD2. Germline V gene lookup returns CDR1 SGHTA and CDR2 FQGNSA. This CDR3 region has 16 residues. The ends lost 1 base at V and 2 bases at J; junction bases unmatched: 7. CDR3 sequence reads: CASSLGVLAMQETQYF. Written as DNA, the CDR3 is TGTGCCAGCAGCTTAGGGGTACTAGCGATGCAAGAGACCCAGTACTTC. The complete variable domain, with remaining parts taken from reference TRBV7-2 and TRBJ2-5, reads GAGVSQSPSNKVTEKGKDVELRCDPISGHTALYWYRQSLGQGLEFLIYFQGNSAPDKSGLPSDRFSAERTGGSVSTLTIQRTQQEDSAVYLCASSLGVLAMQETQYFGPGTRLLVL.

In DNA, the CDR3 is TGTGCCAGTAGGACAGGGGCCGCCGGGGAGCTGTTTTTT. Protein product: CASRTGAAGELFF. The chain combines TRBV6-4 with TRBJ2-2; TRBD1 aligns across 9 bases. Germline V gives CDR1 MRHNA, CDR2 SNTAGT. Trimming at V came to 9 bases and at J to 6 bases, leaving 5 bases not matched to a gene. This CDR3 is 13 amino acids long.

CDR3 sequence: CASSPGQAPSNEQFF. CDR3 coding DNA: TGTGCCAGCAGCCCCGGACAGGCCCCGTCGAATGAGCAGTTCTTC. The rearrangement links TRBV7-2 to TRBJ2-1; 7 bases fit TRBD1. Germline V gene data show CDR1 as SGHTA and CDR2 as FQGNSA. The CDR3 extends over 15 amino acids. The V gene end was trimmed by 5 bases and the J gene end by 7 bases; junction bases not matched to a gene: 11.

The rearrangement joins TRBV2 to TRBJ1-6; no clear D. The CDR3 spans 15 residues. V gave up 6 bases and J gave up 6 bases, with 15 bases separating them. Per germline, CDR1 SNHLY and CDR2 FYNNEI. The CDR3 sequence is CASRVEDGSNSPLHF. The CDR3 DNA follows: TGTGCCAGCAGAGTTGAGGACGGAAGTAATTCACCCCTCCACTTT.